This T cell receptor beta chain was found in a study of blood T cell repertoires in COVID-19. On the study more broadly: Both acute and convalescent COVID-19 samples were obtained from the United States, Italy and Spain. The analysed material was cDNA or gDNA that came from T cells, B-cell-depleted T cells, or PBMCs.

In the study's own analysis: Estimates of nucleated cell counts were drawn from the amplification of reference gene primers. Generated by immunoSEQ multiplex PCR, the TCRdb table keeps only in-frame clones and is missing some. V, J and clone size derive from that table, while D and trimming were established from the DNA sequence. This table has about 160,000 clones, 75% to 85% appearing once. This CDR3 spans 16 amino acids. In assigning cohorts, the study relied on participant-reported clinical history. Sequencing used PBMCs or T cells enriched from blood (not recorded which). The receptor comes from a woman aged 60 to 75 who had recovered from COVID-19. The chain recombines TRBV21-1 with TRBJ1-1; TRBD1 is the table's D call, not checked against the DNA. TRBV21-1 is marked as a pseudogene. The CDR3 loop is CASSRVGYRENTEAFF. The CDR3 DNA is TGTGCCAGCAGCAGGGTCGGATACAGGGAGAACACTGAAGCTTTCTTT.